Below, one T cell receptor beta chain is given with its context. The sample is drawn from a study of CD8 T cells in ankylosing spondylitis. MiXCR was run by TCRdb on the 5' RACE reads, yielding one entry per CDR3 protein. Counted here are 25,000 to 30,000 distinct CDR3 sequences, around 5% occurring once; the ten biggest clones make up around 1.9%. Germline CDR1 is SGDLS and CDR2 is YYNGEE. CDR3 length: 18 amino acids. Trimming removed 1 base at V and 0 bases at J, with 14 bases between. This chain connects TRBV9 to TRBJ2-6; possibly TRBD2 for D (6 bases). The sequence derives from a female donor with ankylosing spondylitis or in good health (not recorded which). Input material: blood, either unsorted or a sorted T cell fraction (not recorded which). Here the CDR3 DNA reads TGTGCCAGCAGCGTACGGGGTTGGAGGGACTCTGGGGCCAACGTCCTGACTTTC. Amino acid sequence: CASSVRGWRDSGANVLTF. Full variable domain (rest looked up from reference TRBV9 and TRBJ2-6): DSGVTQTPKHLITATGQRVTLRCSPRSGDLSVYWYQQSLDQGLQFLIQYYNGEERAKGNILERFSAQQFPDLHSELNLSSLELGDSALYFCASSVRGWRDSGANVLTFGAGSRLTVL.